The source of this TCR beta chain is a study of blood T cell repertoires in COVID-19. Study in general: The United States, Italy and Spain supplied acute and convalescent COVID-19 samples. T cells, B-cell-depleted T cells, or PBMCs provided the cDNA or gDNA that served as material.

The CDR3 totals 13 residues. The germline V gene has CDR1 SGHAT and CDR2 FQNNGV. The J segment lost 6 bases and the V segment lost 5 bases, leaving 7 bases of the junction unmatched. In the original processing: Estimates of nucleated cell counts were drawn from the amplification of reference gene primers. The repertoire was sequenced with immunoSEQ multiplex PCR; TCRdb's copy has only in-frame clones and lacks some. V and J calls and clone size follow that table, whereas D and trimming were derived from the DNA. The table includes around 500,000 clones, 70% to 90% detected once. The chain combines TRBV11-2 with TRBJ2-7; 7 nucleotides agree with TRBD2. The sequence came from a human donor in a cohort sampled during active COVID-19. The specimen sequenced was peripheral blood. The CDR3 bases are TGTGCCAGCAGCCCGCGGGGGAGGGGCGAGCAGTACTTC. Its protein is CASSPRGRGEQYF.